A single sample is the source of the 7 T cell receptor beta chains below, sequenced in a study of PD-1 blockade in classical Hodgkin lymphoma (dated by TCRdb to 2020 to 2021). The time point label here, explained by the study, means: cycle 2 day 1 (C2D1) of nivolumab. Every trial patient had relapsed after autologous stem cell transplantation, and cohorts A, B and C differed in prior brentuximab vedotin exposure. Libraries came from the immunoSEQ multiplex PCR assay. TCRdb stores this immuneACCESS table with in-frame sequences only. Part of the clones is absent; in the studies checked, under half of the shortfall reflects unresolved V genes, and no reason is known for the rest. In this sample the table shows around 20,000 clones, approximately 81% of which occur a single time. The ten most abundant clones make up around 8.3% of the sample. Source: peripheral blood mononuclear cells (PBMCs), taken before the second cycle of nivolumab. Every receptor here comes from a human donor with classical Hodgkin lymphoma.

The chain carries TRBV28 and TRBJ2-7; the D call may be TRBD1 or TRBD2 (5 bases each). CDR3 size: 16 residues. The V gene lost 2 bases and the J gene lost 2 bases, with 16 bases spanning the gap. Germline V CDR1 and CDR2: MDHEN, SYDVKM. In DNA, the CDR3 is TGTGCCAGCAGTTTAGGTATTTTGATGGGGGCCTACGAGCAGTACTTC. Translating gives CASSLGILMGAYEQYF.

The chain is built from TRBV18 and TRBJ1-3; D is unresolved. V lost 2 bases and J lost 5, with 22 bases in between. Germline assignment: CDR1 KGHSH and CDR2 LQKENI. The CDR3 runs to 18 residues. The CDR3 DNA reads as TGTGCCAGCTCACCAAAAGTCGTCCCAGATGGACGAAGAAACACCATATATTTT. As protein: CASSPKVVPDGRRNTIYF.

The chain couples TRBV18 to TRBJ2-2, with 9 positions matching TRBD1. Trimming took 4 bases from V and 4 from J; bases not matched to a gene: 7. The CDR3 length is 16 residues. Germline CDR1 is KGHSH and CDR2 is LQKENI. The CDR3 nucleotides are TGTGCCAGCTCACGAACCGGGACAGGGATCACCGGGGAGCTGTTTTTT. The encoded protein is CASSRTGTGITGELFF.

This chain links TRBV5-4 with TRBJ1-6; D is unresolved. The CDR3 has 14 amino acids. Trimming took off 4 bases at V and 1 base at J, with 6 bases between the two ends. From germline, CDR1 is SGHNT and CDR2 YYREEE (reference sequence). CDR3 nucleotide sequence: TGTGCCAGCAGCGAGAGGTCCTATAATTCACCCCTCCACTTT. It translates to CASSERSYNSPLHF.

The chain uses TRBV25-1 and TRBJ1-6; D remains ambiguous. Germline CDR1 reads MGHDK; CDR2 reads SYGVNS. V lost 6 bases to trimming and J lost 8 bases, with 20 bases between them. This CDR3 is 16 amino acids long. Here the CDR3 DNA reads TGTGCCAGCAGAGCCGGGAGACAAAGTGGACATTCACCCCTCCACTTT. Its protein is CASRAGRQSGHSPLHF.

The rearrangement joins TRBV29-1 to TRBJ2-2; 9 nucleotides agree with TRBD1. V lost 6 bases, J lost 5 bases, and 16 bases stayed unmatched. The CDR3 contains 17 residues. CDR1 and CDR2 from the germline V gene are SQVTM and ANQGSEA. The DNA of the CDR3 is TGCAGCGTCTATCATCCGAACAGGGGGCTGGGAACCGGGGAGCTGTTTTTT. Its translation: CSVYHPNRGLGTGELFF.

V is TRBV7-2 and J is TRBJ1-1; D is possibly TRBD1 (5 bases). CDR3 length: 15 amino acids. The V end was cut by 0 bases, the J end by 0 bases, with 8 bases between. The germline V gene has CDR1 SGHTA and CDR2 FQGNSA. CDR3 sequence: CASSLAPGLNTEAFF. CDR3 nucleotides: TGTGCCAGCAGCTTAGCGCCAGGGTTGAACACTGAAGCTTTCTTT.